This T cell receptor (beta chain) was recovered during a study of T cells in Graves' hyperthyroidism and ophthalmopathy. Each 10 ml fresh peripheral blood draw supplied the PBMCs. The CDR3 regions of TCR beta were amplified from RNA transcripts. Researchers ran a first-round RT-PCR on the TCR CDR3 using the HTBI primer set. One entry per CDR3 protein, called by TCRdb with MiXCR from the multiplex PCR reads. This sample has nearly 250,000 distinct CDR3 sequences, with around 15% found just once. The V and J ends lost 6 bases and 2 bases respectively, with 11 bases between them. The CDR3 length is 14 residues.

The receptor's source is a woman aged 18-35 years with Graves' ophthalmopathy. Sequenced input: blood. The V and J genes are TRBV12-3 or TRBV12-4 and TRBJ2-4, with D possibly being TRBD1 (5 bases). Here the CDR3 reads CASSPDSPKNIQYF. The CDR3 DNA reads TGTGCCAGCAGCCCCGACAGTCCCAAAAACATTCAGTACTTC.